This T cell receptor beta chain was sequenced during a study of T cell repertoires in cytomegalovirus infection. At the level of the study: Matching HLA type and CMV infection were both indicated by public TCR beta signatures. Whole-study results and caveats: Dominating the ex vivo response were TCR beta clonotypes that were CMV-specific and HLA-C-restricted. Cumulated frequencies of public TCR beta families served to identify carriers of CMV plus the relevant HLA.

As concerns this clonotype: The target antigen is unknown.

Each CDR3 protein gets one entry after TCRdb re-called the reads with MiXCR. The sample holds roughly 720,000 distinct CDR3 sequences, 35% seen once. The V gene's germline CDR1 is SEHNR and CDR2 FQNEAQ (reference sequence). The V end lost 2 bases, the J end lost 1 base, and 9 bases lay between the germline ends. The CDR3 runs to 14 residues. This clonotype was sampled from a human donor in good health (CMV status not recorded). Some clones in this sample may be carry-over from other donors' samples. The rearrangement uses TRBV7-9 and TRBJ2-7; D not certain. The specimen sequenced was PBMCs. The DNA for the CDR3 is TGTGCCAGCAGCTTACACAGCGTTTCCTACGAGCAGTACTTC. It encodes CASSLHSVSYEQYF. Variable domain in full (rest from reference TRBV7-9 and TRBJ2-7): DTGVSQNPRHKITKRGQNVTFRCDPISEHNRLYWYRQTLGQGPEFLTYFQNEAQLEKSRLLSDRFSAERPKGSFSTLEIQRTEQGDSAMYLCASSLHSVSYEQYFGPGTRLTVT.